The 17 T cell receptor beta chains reported below all come from one sample, sequenced in a study of T cells expressing NK-cell markers. For each CDR3 protein, TCRdb gives one entry from its re-call of the 5' RACE reads, without DNA. Here the sample table reports some 140,000 distinct CDR3 sequences. Material: blood T cells: a sorted CD56 or NKG2C T cell subset, CD4+ or CD8+ T cells, or bulk PBMC T cells (not recorded which). These receptors were taken from a woman aged 50 to 60 in good health.

The chain is built from TRBV13 and TRBJ2-1. CDR3 size: 14 residues. In germline, CDR1 is PRHDT, CDR2 FYEKMQ (reference sequence). CDR3 protein: CASSLLESYNEQFF.

The chain recombines TRBV9 with TRBJ2-7. The CDR3 contains 15 residues. The germline gives CDR1 SGDLS, CDR2 YYNGEE. This CDR3 reads CASSLTWGLPYEQYF.

This chain links TRBV7-9 with TRBJ2-3; the D gene TCRdb calls, TRBD2, cannot be checked with no DNA. Germline CDR1 is SEHNR and CDR2 is FQNEAQ (reference sequence). The CDR3 is 16 residues long. The CDR3: CASSFTSGVSTDTQYF.

V and J are TRBV29-1 and TRBJ2-1; TCRdb returns TRBD2, unconfirmable since there is no DNA. The CDR3 is made up of 12 amino acids. CDR1 is SQVTM and CDR2 is ANQGSEA in the germline V gene. This CDR3 is CSEAGAGNEQFF.

The chain links TRBV10-1 to TRBJ2-2; TCRdb names TRBD2, which stays unverified in the absence of DNA. The V gene's germline CDR1 is WNHNN and CDR2 SYGVQD (reference sequence). The CDR3 consists of 13 residues. The CDR3 loop is CASKNSGSGELFF.

V and J are TRBV12-3 or TRBV12-4 and TRBJ2-2; TCRdb selects TRBD1, and the lack of DNA leaves this call unchecked. CDR3 length equals 15 residues. CDR3 amino acids: CASSGTGLVTGELFF.

The chain recombines TRBV4-1 with TRBJ2-1; TCRdb selects TRBD1, and the lack of DNA leaves this call unchecked. CDR1 and CDR2 from the germline V gene are MGHRA and YSYEKL. This CDR3 is 17 amino acids long. CDR3 region: CASSQVGGPSSYNEQFF.

The chain uses TRBV6-2 or TRBV6-3 and TRBJ2-3; TCRdb gives TRBD2 as the D gene, but with no DNA this cannot be confirmed. The CDR3 length is 15 residues. Germline assignment: CDR1 MNHEY and CDR2 SVGEGT. The CDR3 loop is CASSYGLDGRDTQYF.

The chain has TRBV13 and TRBJ1-5. The CDR3 consists of 12 residues. Germline V lookup: CDR1 PRHDT, CDR2 FYEKMQ (reference sequence). The CDR3 sequence: CASSIINQPQHF.

The V call is TRBV9, the J call TRBJ2-3; TCRdb names TRBD1, which stays unverified in the absence of DNA. Per germline, CDR1 SGDLS and CDR2 YYNGEE. There are 14 residues in the CDR3. The CDR3 region is CASSPRKGADTQYF.

The chain is built from TRBV6-5 and TRBJ2-7; TCRdb returns TRBD1, unconfirmable since there is no DNA. This CDR3 region has 13 residues. Germline loops: CDR1 MNHEY, CDR2 SVGAGI. The CDR3 sequence: CASSRTGPYEQYF.

The chain employs TRBV12-5 and TRBJ1-2; checking the TCRdb D call of TRBD1 is not possible without DNA. Germline CDR1 LGHNT, CDR2 FRNRAP. CDR3 size: 12 residues. The CDR3 sequence is CASGGTEYGYTF. The full variable domain, with the rest looked up from reference TRBV12-5 and TRBJ1-2, is DARVTQTPRHKVTEMGQEVTMRCQPILGHNTVFWYRQTMMQGLELLAYFRNRAPLDDSGMPKDRFSAEMPDATLATLKIQPSEPRDSAVYFCASGGTEYGYTFGSGTRLTVV.

This sequence joins TRBV4-2 and TRBJ2-3; TCRdb proposes TRBD2, but this gene call is untestable without DNA. CDR3 size: 17 residues. From germline, CDR1 is LGHNA and CDR2 YNFKEQ. The CDR3 protein is CASSQDGLAGGADTQYF.

The chain employs TRBV29-1 and TRBJ1-3. The length of the CDR3 is 13 residues. Germline loops: CDR1 SQVTM, CDR2 ANQGSEA. This CDR3 reads CSVPRWVTITIYF.

CDR3 protein: CASSDGDRVPYNEQFF. This chain uses TRBV2 with TRBJ2-1; as DNA is missing, the TRBD1 call by TCRdb cannot be tested. CDR1 SNHLY and CDR2 FYNNEI come from the germline V gene. The CDR3 is made up of 16 amino acids.

The rearrangement uses TRBV12-3 or TRBV12-4 and TRBJ1-2. This CDR3 is 13 amino acids long. The CDR3 here is CASTTTTNYGYTF.

The chain uses TRBV29-1 and TRBJ1-1; checking the TCRdb D call of TRBD1 is not possible without DNA. This CDR3 has 13 residues. Germline V gene lookup returns CDR1 SQVTM and CDR2 ANQGSEA. CDR3 in amino acids: CSVVTEGNTEAFF.